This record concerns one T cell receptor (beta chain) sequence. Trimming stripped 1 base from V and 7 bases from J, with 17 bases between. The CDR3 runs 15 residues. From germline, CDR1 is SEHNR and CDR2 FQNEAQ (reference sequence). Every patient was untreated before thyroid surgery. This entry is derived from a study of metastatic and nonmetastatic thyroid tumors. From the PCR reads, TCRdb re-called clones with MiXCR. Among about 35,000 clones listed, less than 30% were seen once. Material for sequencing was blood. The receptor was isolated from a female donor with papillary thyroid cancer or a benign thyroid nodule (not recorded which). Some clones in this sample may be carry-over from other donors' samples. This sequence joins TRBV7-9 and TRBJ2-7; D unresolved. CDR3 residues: CASSLGSHMLGEQYF. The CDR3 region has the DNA TGTGCCAGCAGCTTAGGTTCGCATATGTTGGGGGAGCAGTACTTC.